This passage covers 13 T cell receptor beta chains from one sample sequenced in a study of post-analysis software for immune sequencing data. Study-wide results and caveats: A few TRBV segments, TRBV5-6, TRBV5-1 and TRBV20-1 among them, were found more frequent in patients than controls.

Unique molecular identifiers were present in the TCR beta cDNA libraries. From the PCR reads, TCRdb called clonotypes with MiXCR, one entry per CDR3 protein. The sample comprises under 650,000 distinct CDR3 sequences, 44% of which are singletons, and around 1.7% rests with the top ten. Their recognized antigens are unknown. The material sequenced was blood. Source of these receptors: a girl between 10 and 17 years old with multiple sclerosis.

The rearrangement links TRBV3-1 to TRBJ2-6, with D maybe TRBD1 (5 bases). V was shortened by 1 base and J by 3 bases, with 13 bases between the two germline ends. Germline CDR1 reads LGHDT; CDR2 reads YNNKEL (reference sequence). The CDR3 covers 17 residues. This CDR3 is CASSQGWQGVGANVLTF. DNA of the CDR3: TGTGCCAGCAGCCAAGGCTGGCAGGGCGTTGGGGCCAACGTCCTGACTTTC. Filled out from reference TRBV3-1 and TRBJ2-6, the complete variable domain reads DTAVSQTPKYLVTQMGNDKSIKCEQNLGHDTMYWYKQDSKKFLKIMFSYNNKELIINETVPNRFSPKSPDKAHLNLHINSLELGDSAVYFCASSQGWQGVGANVLTFGAGSRLTVL.

This chain uses TRBV12-3 or TRBV12-4 with TRBJ1-2; D gene unclear. Trimming pared 5 bases from V and 8 bases from J, leaving 12 bases between. This CDR3 is built from 12 residues. The CDR3 coding sequence is TGTGCCAGCAGTGGCATCGCGGAAGGCTACACCTTC. Protein product: CASSGIAEGYTF.

This clonotype was detected a few times. The rearrangement joins TRBV20-1 to TRBJ2-5; D unclear. CDR1 DFQATT and CDR2 SNEGSKA come from the germline V gene (reference sequence). The CDR3 totals 16 residues. CDR3 in amino acids: CSFVDRGRYRQETQYF. The CDR3 DNA reads TGCAGCTTTGTGGATCGCGGCAGATACCGGCAAGAGACCCAGTACTTC.

The chain uses TRBV4-1 and TRBJ2-1, with D possibly matching TRBD2 (5 bases). V was cut by 0 bases and J by 4 bases, with 13 bases left in between. The CDR3 extends over 16 amino acids. From germline, CDR1 is MGHRA and CDR2 YSYEKL. The CDR3 reads CASSQDWSGRYNEQFF. The CDR3 DNA sequence: TGCGCCAGCAGCCAAGACTGGAGCGGTAGATACAATGAGCAGTTCTTC.

This chain links TRBV7-3 with TRBJ1-2, with D tentatively TRBD1 (5 bases). Germline lookup yields CDR1 SGHTA and CDR2 FQGTGA. This CDR3 is 15 amino acids long. V lost 2 bases, J lost 8 bases, and 18 bases lay in between. Here the CDR3 DNA reads TGTGCCAGCAGCTTAGGACAAATGGACCTAGTGGGCTACACCTTC. Protein: CASSLGQMDLVGYTF.

This clonotype occurred a few times. The CDR3: CASSLSPSGRSYEQYF. The CDR3 coding sequence is TGTGCCAGCAGTTTATCCCCTAGCGGGAGGTCCTACGAGCAGTACTTC. This chain connects TRBV27 to TRBJ2-7; 11 nucleotides agree with TRBD2. The CDR3 totals 16 residues. Trimming at V came to 0 bases and at J to 1 base, leaving 2 bases not matched to a gene. Germline V CDR1 and CDR2: MNHEY, SMNVEV (reference sequence).

This chain links TRBV7-8 with TRBJ2-5; D is perhaps TRBD2 (6 bases). V dropped 8 bases and J dropped 1 base, with 14 bases sitting between them. CDR3 size: 14 residues. In germline, CDR1 is SGHVS, CDR2 FQNEAQ. CDR3 DNA sequence: TGTGCCAGCGGACGAAGCGGGTTCCAAGAGACCCAGTACTTC. This codes for CASGRSGFQETQYF.

This clonotype was observed a handful of times. The chain couples TRBV20-1 to TRBJ2-1; tentatively, D is TRBD2 (5 bases). The length of the CDR3 is 14 residues. V lost 2 bases and J 0 bases, leaving 8 bases between the germline ends. Germline assignment: CDR1 DFQATT and CDR2 SNEGSKA (reference sequence). This CDR3 reads CSARTGSSYNEQFF. DNA of the CDR3: TGCAGTGCTAGAACTGGGAGCTCCTACAATGAGCAGTTCTTC.

This rearrangement joins TRBV7-2 to TRBJ2-4, with a weak D call TRBD2 (5 bases). The DNA matches TRBJ2-7 better at its end, which makes the J call doubtful. CDR1 and CDR2 from the germline V gene are SGHTA and FQGNSA. The CDR3 extends over 13 amino acids. In DNA, the CDR3 is TGTGCCAGCAGAGGGATCGGGGTGGGCGAGCAGTACTTC. It codes for CASRGIGVGEQYF.

The chain uses TRBV5-1 and TRBJ2-1, with 11 bases lining up with TRBD2. Germline-derived CDR1 and CDR2 are SGHRS and YFSETQ. V lost 4 bases, J lost 8 bases, and 8 bases stayed unmatched. The CDR3 spans 15 residues. CDR3 loop: CASSPGLAGLDEQFF. CDR3 in DNA: TGCGCCAGCAGCCCTGGACTAGCGGGTTTGGATGAGCAGTTCTTC. Together with reference TRBV5-1 and TRBJ2-1, the CDR3 gives the full variable domain: KAGVTQTPRYLIKTRGQQVTLSCSPISGHRSVSWYQQTPGQGLQFLFEYFSETQRNKGNFPGRFSGRQFSNSRSEMNVSTLELGDSALYLCASSPGLAGLDEQFFGPGTRLTVL.

This clonotype was counted only a few times. The chain combines TRBV12-3 or TRBV12-4 with TRBJ2-7; D possibly corresponds to TRBD1 (6 bases). CDR3 length: 14 residues. Between the trimmed V and J ends, which lost 6 bases and 3 bases, there was a span of 15 bases. CDR3 residues: CASSLRTGRYEQYF. The CDR3, as DNA: TGTGCCAGCAGCCTACGCACAGGGCGCTACGAGCAGTACTTC.

The V and J genes are TRBV2 and TRBJ2-5; D is unresolved. Germline values: CDR1 SNHLY, CDR2 FYNNEI. This CDR3 spans 11 amino acids. Trimming removed 1 base from V and 5 bases from J, with 2 bases in between. This CDR3 is CASSEVETQYF. CDR3 bases: TGTGCCAGCAGTGAAGTCGAGACCCAGTACTTC.

This clonotype was observed a single time. The V call is TRBV20-1, the J call TRBJ2-3; 9 bases agree with TRBD2. Germline CDR1 is DFQATT and CDR2 is SNEGSKA (reference sequence). The CDR3 is 14 amino acids. J gave up 0 bases and V 5 bases, and 3 bases lay outside the gene matches. The CDR3: CSALAGVSTDTQYF. The CDR3 DNA is TGCAGTGCTTTAGCGGGAGTCAGCACAGATACGCAGTATTTT.